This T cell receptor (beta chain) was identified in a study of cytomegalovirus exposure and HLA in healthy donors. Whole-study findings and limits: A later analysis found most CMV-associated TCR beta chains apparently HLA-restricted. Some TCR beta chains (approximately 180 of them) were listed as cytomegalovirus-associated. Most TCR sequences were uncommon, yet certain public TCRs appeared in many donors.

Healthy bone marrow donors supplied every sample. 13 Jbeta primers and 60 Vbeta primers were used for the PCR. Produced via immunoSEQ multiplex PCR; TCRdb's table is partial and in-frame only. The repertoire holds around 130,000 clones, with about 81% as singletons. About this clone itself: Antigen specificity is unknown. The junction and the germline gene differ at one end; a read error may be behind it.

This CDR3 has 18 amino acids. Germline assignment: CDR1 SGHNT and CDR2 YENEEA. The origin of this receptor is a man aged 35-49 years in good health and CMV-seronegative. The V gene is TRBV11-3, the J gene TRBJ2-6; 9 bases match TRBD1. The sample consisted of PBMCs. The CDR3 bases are TGTGCCAGCAGTTCCGGGACAGGGTCCCCTCCTGGGGCCAACGGCCTGACTTTC. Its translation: CASSSGTGSPPGANGLTF.